The 24 T cell receptor beta chains given below trace back to one sample, sequenced in a study of T cell repertoires in ileal Crohn's disease. Using immunoSEQ multiplex PCR, the repertoire was profiled, and TCRdb retains in-frame clones only, with some absent. This table holds around 5,600 clones, approximately 86% found once. Sample: ileal tissue. These receptors were collected from an adult with Crohn's disease.

The rearrangement uses TRBV7-9 and TRBJ1-1; TRBD1 is a possible D gene (5 bases). Germline V gene lookup returns CDR1 SEHNR and CDR2 FQNEAQ (reference sequence). V was cut by 1 base and J by 6 bases, with 15 bases left in between. This CDR3 spans 15 amino acids. CDR3 in DNA: TGTGCCAGCAGCTTAGGATCAGGGCGGTGGGCTGAAGCTTTCTTT. This sequence encodes CASSLGSGRWAEAFF.

The chain is built from TRBV7-2 and TRBJ2-7; D perhaps matches TRBD1 (6 bases). Germline CDR1 SGHTA, CDR2 FQGNSA. The V gene lost 2 bases and the J gene lost 0 bases, with 11 bases spanning the gap. This CDR3 region has 15 residues. CDR3: CASSLRTEFSYEQYF. Written as DNA, the CDR3 is TGTGCCAGCAGCTTACGGACAGAATTCTCCTACGAGCAGTACTTC. Full variable domain (missing parts from reference TRBV7-2 and TRBJ2-7): GAGVSQSPSNKVTEKGKDVELRCDPISGHTALYWYRQSLGQGLEFLIYFQGNSAPDKSGLPSDRFSAERTGGSVSTLTIQRTQQEDSAVYLCASSLRTEFSYEQYFGPGTRLTVT.

The chain combines TRBV7-2 with TRBJ1-2; a possible D gene is TRBD1 (5 bases). CDR1 is SGHTA, CDR2 FQGNSA, per germline. Between the trimmed V and J ends, which lost 8 bases and 7 bases, there was a span of 11 bases. This CDR3 is 11 amino acids long. This chain's CDR3 is CASGGSSGYTF. CDR3 nucleotides: TGTGCCAGCGGGGGGAGCTCTGGCTACACCTTC.

The rearrangement links TRBV7-2 to TRBJ2-6; TRBD1 agrees at 8 bases. Germline CDR1 reads SGHTA; CDR2 reads FQGNSA. Trimming cost V 5 bases and J 3 bases; bases outside gene matches: 3. The CDR3 extends over 15 amino acids. CDR3 nucleotides: TGTGCCAGCAGCCACGGGACAGGTGGGGCCAACGTCCTGACTTTC. Encoded protein: CASSHGTGGANVLTF.

This clone was counted once. The V and J genes are TRBV29-1 and TRBJ2-1; TRBD1 agrees at 10 bases. This CDR3 is 14 amino acids long. J gave up 4 bases and V 7 bases, and 7 bases lay outside the gene matches. Per germline, CDR1 SQVTM and CDR2 ANQGSEA. The CDR3 spells CSAQGGQGYNEQFF. CDR3 coding DNA: TGCAGCGCCCAAGGGGGACAGGGGTACAATGAGCAGTTCTTC.

The chain is built from TRBV5-1 and TRBJ2-1; 9 bases map to TRBD1. The CDR3 is 14 amino acids. The trim removed 2 bases at V and 8 bases at J, leaving 5 bases unmatched. Per germline, CDR1 SGHRS and CDR2 YFSETQ. The CDR3 is CASSFLDRGDEQFF. CDR3 coding DNA: TGCGCCAGCAGCTTTTTGGACAGGGGCGATGAGCAGTTCTTC.

The rearrangement uses TRBV25-1 and TRBJ2-1; 8 bases are a match to TRBD2. This CDR3 is 17 amino acids long. Per the germline V gene, CDR1 is MGHDK and CDR2 is SYGVNS. The J segment lost 1 base and the V segment lost 6 bases, leaving 11 bases of the junction unmatched. The CDR3 is CASSRGGTRRSYNEQFF. The CDR3 bases are TGTGCCAGCAGCCGAGGGGGGACTAGAAGGTCCTACAATGAGCAGTTCTTC.

This clone occurred a few times. The chain combines TRBV6-1 with TRBJ1-5, with a possible D match to TRBD1 (6 bases). Between the trimmed V and J ends, which lost 0 bases and 7 bases, there was a span of 16 bases. The CDR3 has 16 residues. The germline V gene encodes CDR1 MNHNS and CDR2 SASEGT. CDR3 nucleotides: TGTGCCAGCAGTGAAGCGGGGGGAGGGGGGTGGCAGCCCCAGCATTTT. Translated, it gives CASSEAGGGGWQPQHF.

This chain links TRBV6-6 with TRBJ1-1, with D possibly matching TRBD1 (5 bases). Germline lookup yields CDR1 MNHNY and CDR2 SVGAGI (reference sequence). This CDR3 spans 13 amino acids. V lost 11 bases to trimming and J lost 3 bases, with 16 bases between them. The CDR3 loop reads CASGRGGDTEAFF. DNA of the CDR3: TGTGCCTCGGGGCGGGGCGGGGACACTGAAGCTTTCTTT.

This clone was detected once. The V call is TRBV7-3, the J call TRBJ2-7, with a weak D call TRBD1 (6 bases). Germline V gene data show CDR1 as SGHTA and CDR2 as FQGTGA. V was clipped by 5 bases and J by 3 bases, with 11 bases between them. The CDR3 length is 13 residues. The CDR3 region is CASSPGHNYEQYF. The CDR3 nucleotides are TGTGCCAGCAGCCCGGGACACAACTACGAGCAGTACTTC.

This clone was counted only a few times. The chain combines TRBV7-2 with TRBJ2-1; 16 positions match TRBD2. V was clipped by 5 bases and J by 4 bases; unmatched bases: 5. There are 17 residues in the CDR3. CDR1 and CDR2 (germline): SGHTA, FQGNSA. The CDR3 sequence: CASSAGTSGGEYNEQFF. In DNA form, the CDR3 reads TGTGCCAGCAGCGCCGGGACTAGCGGGGGGGAATACAATGAGCAGTTCTTC.

V is TRBV5-1 and J is TRBJ2-2; D may be TRBD1 (6 bases). The length of the CDR3 is 16 residues. CDR1 and CDR2 (germline): SGHRS, YFSETQ. With 4 bases removed from V and 2 bases from J, the gap between germline ends came to 15 bases. The CDR3: CASSQNEGTNTGELFF. CDR3 bases: TGCGCCAGCAGCCAAAATGAGGGGACAAACACCGGGGAGCTGTTTTTT.

This rearrangement joins TRBV2 to TRBJ1-1; D is unclear. Trimming pared 2 bases from V and 2 bases from J, leaving 9 bases between. The CDR3 has 14 residues. Germline V gene data show CDR1 as SNHLY and CDR2 as FYNNEI. CDR3 bases: TGTGCCAGCAGTGAACAGGCCAAAAACACTGAAGCTTTCTTT. Translated, it gives CASSEQAKNTEAFF.

The chain combines TRBV30 with TRBJ1-1, with TRBD1 identical over 7 bases. This CDR3 is built from 14 residues. The V segment lost 3 bases and the J segment 1 base; nucleotides outside the gene matches: 5. CDR1 and CDR2 from the germline V gene are GTSNPN and SVGIG (reference sequence). CDR3 in DNA: TGTGCCTGGAGCAGGACAGGCACGAACACTGAAGCTTTCTTT. Encoded protein: CAWSRTGTNTEAFF.

V gene TRBV5-1 combines with J gene TRBJ2-5, with D possibly being TRBD1 (5 bases). The ends were cut back, 4 bases at V and 2 bases at J, with 9 bases in the middle. The CDR3 has 13 amino acids. Per germline, CDR1 SGHRS and CDR2 YFSETQ. CDR3 protein: CASSGQGQETQYF. The CDR3 nucleotides are TGCGCCAGCAGCGGACAAGGACAAGAGACCCAGTACTTC.

The gene calls are TRBV7-3 and TRBJ2-2; TRBD1 matches at 11 bases. In germline, CDR1 is SGHTA, CDR2 FQGTGA. V trimming: 1 base; J trimming: 3 bases; junction bases outside the gene matches: 10. This CDR3 comprises 19 residues. As DNA, the CDR3 is TGTGCCAGCAGCTTAAAGAAGATACCGGGACAGGGGGACACCGGGGAGCTGTTTTTT. It yields the protein CASSLKKIPGQGDTGELFF. Drawing the rest from reference TRBV7-3 and TRBJ2-2, the complete variable domain is GAGVSQTPSNKVTEKGKYVELRCDPISGHTALYWYRQSLGQGPEFLIYFQGTGAADDSGLPNDRFFAVRPEGSVSTLKIQRTERGDSAVYLCASSLKKIPGQGDTGELFFGEGSRLTVL.

The chain has TRBV18 and TRBJ1-6; 11 nucleotides align to TRBD1. V was pared by 6 bases and J by 7 bases, with 8 bases of the junction left unmatched. The germline V gene has CDR1 KGHSH and CDR2 LQKENI. The CDR3 has 16 amino acids. The CDR3 spells CASSKGQGDVNSPLHF. The CDR3 region has the DNA TGTGCCAGCTCGAAGGGACAGGGGGACGTAAATTCACCCCTCCACTTT.

This clone appeared a single time. This chain links TRBV19 with TRBJ2-3, with D perhaps TRBD2 (5 bases). Germline CDR1 is LNHDA and CDR2 is SQIVND (reference sequence). The CDR3 contains 15 residues. Between the trimmed V and J ends, which lost 8 bases and 1 base, there was a span of 16 bases. The CDR3 region has the DNA TGTGCCAGTTCCGAGGGAGCTGGGGGCACAGATACGCAGTATTTT. Translated, it gives CASSEGAGGTDTQYF.

The chain has TRBV2 and TRBJ1-1, with unresolved D. Looked up from germline, CDR1 is SNHLY and CDR2 is FYNNEI. Between the trimmed V and J ends, which lost 3 bases and 3 bases, there was a span of 8 bases. The CDR3 sequence is 13 residues long. This chain's CDR3 is CASSDGVHTEAFF. DNA for the CDR3: TGTGCCAGCAGTGACGGGGTCCACACTGAAGCTTTCTTT.

This chain uses TRBV6-5 with TRBJ2-7, with TRBD1 identical over 8 bases. The CDR3 runs 15 residues. Unmatched junction bases numbered 8, after V lost 6 bases and J lost 1 base. Germline CDR1 is MNHEY and CDR2 is SVGAGI. CDR3 bases: TGTGCCAGCAGCCCAAGTTGGGACAGGTCCTACGAGCAGTACTTC. This codes for CASSPSWDRSYEQYF.

J is TRBJ2-5 and V is TRBV2, with 11 bases that match TRBD2. Germline CDR1 is SNHLY and CDR2 is FYNNEI. The V gene end was trimmed by 4 bases and the J gene end by 1 base; junction bases not matched to a gene: 5. This CDR3 has 16 residues. The CDR3 bases are TGTGCCAGCAGTGGGGCTAGCGGGGGGTTCCAAGAGACCCAGTACTTC. It translates to CASSGASGGFQETQYF.

In its sample, this clone was seen a few times. The J gene is TRBJ2-3, the V gene TRBV2; 11 positions agree with TRBD2. Trimming cost V 2 bases and J 4 bases; bases outside gene matches: 8. The CDR3 runs 17 residues. Germline values: CDR1 SNHLY, CDR2 FYNNEI. The CDR3 nucleotides are TGTGCCAGCAGTGAAACGTCTAGCGGGGGGTGGGCAGATACGCAGTATTTT. Its translation: CASSETSSGGWADTQYF.

The V call is TRBV13, the J call TRBJ2-1; TRBD2 matches at 13 bases. The CDR3 consists of 17 residues. V was clipped by 5 bases and J by 1 base; unmatched bases: 5. Germline V lookup: CDR1 PRHDT, CDR2 FYEKMQ (reference sequence). In DNA form, the CDR3 reads TGTGCCAGCAGCCGGACTAGCGGGGGATTATCCTACAATGAGCAGTTCTTC. Its protein product is CASSRTSGGLSYNEQFF.

V and J are TRBV14 and TRBJ1-1; 7 nucleotides match TRBD1. Per germline, CDR1 SGHDN and CDR2 FVKESK. V lost 4 bases and J lost 0; bases outside the gene matches: 8. CDR3 length equals 16 residues. The CDR3: CASSPPGQYMNTEAFF. In nucleotides, the CDR3 is TGTGCCAGCAGCCCCCCGGGACAGTACATGAACACTGAAGCTTTCTTT.